This entry lists 9 T cell receptor beta chains sequenced from one sample in a study of cytomegalovirus exposure and HLA in healthy donors. The table came from immunoSEQ multiplex PCR; TCRdb's copy has only in-frame clones and leaves some out. The sample holds about 66,000 clones, roughly 96% seen once. Sequencing was carried out using PBMCs. The receptor source for this set is a man aged 18 to 29 in good health and CMV-seronegative.

The chain is built from TRBV9 and TRBJ2-1; tentatively, D is TRBD2 (5 bases). Trimming took 4 bases from V and 0 from J, leaving 11 bases between them. CDR1 is SGDLS, CDR2 YYNGEE, per germline. The CDR3 loop spans 15 amino acids. The CDR3 spells CASSPQEGSYNEQFF. The CDR3 DNA reads TGTGCCAGCAGCCCTCAAGAGGGCTCCTACAATGAGCAGTTCTTC.

As concerns this clone: Other DNA variants within this sample encode the same CDR3. This chain uses TRBV6-1 with TRBJ2-1, with 11 nucleotides matching TRBD2. Trimming at V came to 2 bases and at J to 4 bases, leaving 1 base not matched to a gene. The CDR3 length is 15 residues. Germline loops: CDR1 MNHNS, CDR2 SASEGT. DNA for the CDR3: TGTGCCAGCAGTGAACTAGCGGGAGGTTACAATGAGCAGTTCTTC. As protein: CASSELAGGYNEQFF.

The rearrangement joins TRBV7-9 to TRBJ2-7; 7 positions agree with TRBD2. The J segment lost 5 bases and the V segment lost 1 base, leaving 17 bases of the junction unmatched. Germline-derived CDR1 and CDR2 are SEHNR and FQNEAQ (reference sequence). The CDR3 spans 18 residues. The CDR3 DNA reads as TGTGCCAGCAGCTTAGTTTACGGGGACTACGCGGCGGACCACGAGCAGTACTTC. Amino acids: CASSLVYGDYAADHEQYF.

The chain recombines TRBV7-8 with TRBJ1-2, with a possible D match to TRBD1 (5 bases). The CDR3 has 16 amino acids. Germline CDR1 and CDR2: SGHVS and FQNEAQ. Deletions cut 2 bases from V and 4 bases from J, with 17 bases between. CDR3 residues: CASSLNAGNRGYGYTF. The DNA for the CDR3 is TGTGCCAGCAGCTTAAATGCAGGGAATAGGGGCTATGGCTACACCTTC.

The rearrangement links TRBV4-2 to TRBJ2-7; perhaps TRBD2 as D (6 bases). The length of the CDR3 is 15 residues. Deletions cut 4 bases from V and 6 bases from J, with 19 bases between. CDR1 LGHNA and CDR2 YNFKEQ come from the germline V gene. For the CDR3, the DNA is TGTGCCAGCAGCCGGCCGGAGGGTCAGTTAGCCGAGCAGTACTTC. Amino acid sequence: CASSRPEGQLAEQYF.

This rearrangement joins TRBV27 to TRBJ1-1; 8 positions agree with TRBD1. Germline lookup yields CDR1 MNHEY and CDR2 SMNVEV (reference sequence). The CDR3 sequence is 13 residues long. Germline trimming cut 5 bases from V and 5 bases from J; bases unmatched to any gene: 4. The CDR3 here is CASSVYRGTEAFF. CDR3 nucleotide sequence: TGTGCCAGCAGTGTCTACAGGGGGACTGAAGCTTTCTTT.

In its sample, this clone was seen once. This sequence joins TRBV30 and TRBJ2-1; weak D call: TRBD2 (6 bases). This CDR3 comprises 13 residues. V lost 2 bases and J 5 bases, leaving 10 bases between the germline ends. Germline V lookup: CDR1 GTSNPN, CDR2 SVGIG (reference sequence). CDR3 nucleotide sequence: TGTGCCTGGAGTACCGGGACTGACAATGAGCAGTTCTTC. It is translated as CAWSTGTDNEQFF. The full variable domain, its missing parts supplied by reference TRBV30 and TRBJ2-1, is SQTIHQWPATLVQPVGSPLSLECTVEGTSNPNLYWYRQAAGRGLQLLFYSVGIGQISSEVPQNLSASRPQDRQFILSSKKLLLSDSGFYLCAWSTGTDNEQFFGPGTRLTVL.

This rearrangement joins TRBV6-7 to TRBJ2-7; possible D gene TRBD1, 5 bases. TRBV6-7 is known as an ORF, though its function is uncertain. V lost 2 bases, J lost 3 bases, and 14 bases lay in between. This CDR3 has 15 amino acids. The CDR3 loop is CASSYGQGTVYEQYF. The CDR3 nucleotides are TGTGCCAGCAGTTACGGGCAGGGAACGGTCTACGAGCAGTACTTC.

The chain recombines TRBV29-1 with TRBJ2-7; maybe TRBD1 (5 bases). The V end lost 6 bases, the J end lost 3 bases, and 18 bases lay between the germline ends. The germline V gene encodes CDR1 SQVTM and CDR2 ANQGSEA. The CDR3 runs 14 residues. CDR3 in DNA: TGCAGCGTCCGTATAGGGGTTAACGGCTACGAGCAGTACTTC. Protein sequence: CSVRIGVNGYEQYF.